The T cell receptor (beta chain) described here comes from a study of blood T cells in healthy people across ages. General study findings and limits: As naive T cell percentage varied, TCR beta diversity correlated strongly with it. Long-lived donors carried more naive CD4+ cells and greater diversity than aged donors.

This clonotype was observed a handful of times. Its specificity is not known. The authors ran a second PCR of about 6 to 11 cycles using a sample-barcoded 5' primer and a J-beta primer mix. Each of the samples gave a minimum of 2.5 million paired-end reads that contained CDR3. One entry per CDR3 protein results from TCRdb running MiXCR on the 5' RACE reads. The sample holds approximately 2,000,000 distinct CDR3 sequences, about two fifths seen once. CDR1 is SEHNR and CDR2 is FQNEAQ in the germline V gene (reference sequence). V gave up 4 bases and J gave up 4 bases; unmatched junction bases: 5. This CDR3 is built from 16 residues. The authors extracted at least 6 micrograms of total RNA per sample.

The source material was blood. The sequence derives from a human donor in good health. V gene TRBV7-9 combines with J gene TRBJ2-1; TRBD2 matches 12 bases. The CDR3 region is CASSSPLAGGYNEQFF. CDR3 bases: TGTGCCAGCAGCTCTCCACTAGCGGGGGGATACAATGAGCAGTTCTTC.